This entry concerns a single T cell receptor (beta chain). What it binds is unknown. The length of the CDR3 is 13 residues. V was clipped by 7 bases and J by 3 bases, with 12 bases between them. Germline assignment: CDR1 LNHDA and CDR2 SQIVND (reference sequence). The data stem from a study of graft-versus-host responses after intestinal transplantation. For the study at large: Recipients underwent multivisceral, liver-intestinal, or isolated intestinal transplants. Every recipient had anti-thymocyte globulin induction and about three years of tacrolimus plus steroids. Study outcomes and limitations: Early post-transplant HvG declines tracked with peak circulating GvH clone levels. Ileal or blood samples showed some GvH clones first, and such clones were also found in recipient marrow.

Produced via immunoSEQ multiplex PCR; TCRdb's table is partial and in-frame only. The sample shows tens of thousands of clones, more than 90% of them seen only once. This receptor was obtained from a human donor who was the organ donor for an intestinal transplant. This material consisted of unstimulated CD8+ T cells sorted from spleen or lymph node cells, taken before transplant. This rearrangement joins TRBV19 to TRBJ1-2, with no clear D. The CDR3, as DNA: TGTGCCAGTACCGCATGGGAACACTATGGCTACACCTTC. Protein: CASTAWEHYGYTF.